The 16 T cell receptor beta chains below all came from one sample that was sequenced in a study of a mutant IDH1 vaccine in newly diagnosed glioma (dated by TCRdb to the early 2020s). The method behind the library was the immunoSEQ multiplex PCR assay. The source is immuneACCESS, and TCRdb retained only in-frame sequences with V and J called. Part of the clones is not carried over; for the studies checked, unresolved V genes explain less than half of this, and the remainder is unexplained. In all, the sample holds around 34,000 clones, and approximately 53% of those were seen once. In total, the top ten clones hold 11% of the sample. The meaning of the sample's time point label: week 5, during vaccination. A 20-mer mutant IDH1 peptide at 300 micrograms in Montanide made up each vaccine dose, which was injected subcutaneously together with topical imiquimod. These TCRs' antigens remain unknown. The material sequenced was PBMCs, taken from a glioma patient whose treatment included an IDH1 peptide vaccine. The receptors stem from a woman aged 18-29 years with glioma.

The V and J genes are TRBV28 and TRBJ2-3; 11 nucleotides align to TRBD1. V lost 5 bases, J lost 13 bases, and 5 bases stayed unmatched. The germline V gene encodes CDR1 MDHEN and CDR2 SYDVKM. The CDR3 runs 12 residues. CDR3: CASSPGDRGKYF. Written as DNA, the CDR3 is TGTGCCAGCAGTCCGGGGGACAGGGGGAAGTATTTT.

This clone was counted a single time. This CDR3 is CASRLGQGPYEQYF. CDR3 in DNA: TGTGCCAGCAGATTAGGACAGGGCCCCTACGAGCAGTACTTC. V is TRBV6-6 and J is TRBJ2-7, with TRBD1 matching over 8 bases. From germline, CDR1 is MNHNY and CDR2 SVGAGI (reference sequence). This CDR3 comprises 14 residues. V dropped 6 bases and J dropped 2; count of bases not matched to a gene: 6.

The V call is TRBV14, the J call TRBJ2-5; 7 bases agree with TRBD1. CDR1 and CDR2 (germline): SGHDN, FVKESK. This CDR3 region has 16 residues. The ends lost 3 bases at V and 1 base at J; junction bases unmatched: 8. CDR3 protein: CASSHLGTAIQETQYF. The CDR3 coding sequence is TGTGCCAGCAGCCATTTGGGGACAGCCATCCAAGAGACCCAGTACTTC.

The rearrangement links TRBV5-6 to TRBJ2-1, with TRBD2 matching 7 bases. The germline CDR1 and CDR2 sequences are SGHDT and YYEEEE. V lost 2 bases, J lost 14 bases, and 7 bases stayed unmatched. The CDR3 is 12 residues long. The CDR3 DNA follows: TGTGCCAGCAGCTTCACCTATGGGGGGGAGTTCTTC. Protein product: CASSFTYGGEFF.

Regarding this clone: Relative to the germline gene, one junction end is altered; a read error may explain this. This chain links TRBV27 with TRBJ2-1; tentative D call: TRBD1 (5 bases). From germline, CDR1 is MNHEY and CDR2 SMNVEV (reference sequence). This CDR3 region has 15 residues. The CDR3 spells CASSLIQGEVNGQFF. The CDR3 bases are TGTGCCAGCAGTTTAATCCAGGGCGAGGTAAATGGGCAGTTCTTC.

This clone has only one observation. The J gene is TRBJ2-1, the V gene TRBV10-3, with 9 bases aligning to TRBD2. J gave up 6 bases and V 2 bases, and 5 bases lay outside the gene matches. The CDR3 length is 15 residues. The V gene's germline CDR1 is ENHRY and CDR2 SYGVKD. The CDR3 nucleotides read TGTGCCATCAGTGAGAGTAATAGCGGGGGCAATGAGCAGTTCTTC. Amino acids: CAISESNSGGNEQFF.

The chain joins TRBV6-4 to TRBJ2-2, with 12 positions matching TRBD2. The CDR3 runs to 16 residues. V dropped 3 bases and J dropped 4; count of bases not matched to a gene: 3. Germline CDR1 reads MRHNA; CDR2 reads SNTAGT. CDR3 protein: CASSELAGGGTGELFF. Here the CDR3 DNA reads TGTGCCAGCAGTGAACTAGCGGGGGGCGGCACCGGGGAGCTGTTTTTT.

Written as DNA, the CDR3 is TGTGCCAGCAGCGTGGGGGTGTATGGCTACACCTTC. Protein: CASSVGVYGYTF. V and J are TRBV9 and TRBJ1-2, with D perhaps TRBD1 (5 bases). V lost 2 bases to trimming and J lost 5 bases, with 7 bases between them. CDR1 is SGDLS, CDR2 YYNGEE, per germline. The CDR3 is 12 residues long.

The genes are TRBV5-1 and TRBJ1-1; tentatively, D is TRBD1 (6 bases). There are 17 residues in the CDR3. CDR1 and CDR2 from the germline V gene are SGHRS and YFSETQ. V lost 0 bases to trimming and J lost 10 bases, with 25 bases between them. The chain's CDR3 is CASSLAWVPGQAFSAFF. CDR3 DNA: TGCGCCAGCAGCTTGGCCTGGGTACCGGGACAAGCATTCTCAGCTTTCTTT. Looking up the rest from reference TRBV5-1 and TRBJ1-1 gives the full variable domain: KAGVTQTPRYLIKTRGQQVTLSCSPISGHRSVSWYQQTPGQGLQFLFEYFSETQRNKGNFPGRFSGRQFSNSRSEMNVSTLELGDSALYLCASSLAWVPGQAFSAFFGQGTRLTVV.

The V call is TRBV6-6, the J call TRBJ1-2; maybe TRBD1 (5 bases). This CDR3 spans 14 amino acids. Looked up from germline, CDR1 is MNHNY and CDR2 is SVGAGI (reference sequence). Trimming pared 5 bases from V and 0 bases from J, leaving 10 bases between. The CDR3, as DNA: TGTGCCAGCAGTGCCGGGGGAGCTAACTATGGCTACACCTTC. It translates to CASSAGGANYGYTF.

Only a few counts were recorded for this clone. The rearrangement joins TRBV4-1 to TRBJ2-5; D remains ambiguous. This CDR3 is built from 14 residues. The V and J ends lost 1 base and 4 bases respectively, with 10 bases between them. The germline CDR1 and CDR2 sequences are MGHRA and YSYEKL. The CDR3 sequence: CASSQGQLRETQYF. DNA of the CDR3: TGCGCCAGCAGCCAAGGCCAGCTCAGAGAGACCCAGTACTTC.

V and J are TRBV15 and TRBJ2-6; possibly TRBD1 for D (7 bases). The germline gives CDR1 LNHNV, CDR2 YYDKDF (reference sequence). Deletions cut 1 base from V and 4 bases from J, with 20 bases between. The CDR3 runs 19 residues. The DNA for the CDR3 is TGTGCCACCAGCAGAGGTTTGGAGGGCAGGGGGACCGGGGCCAACGTCCTGACTTTC. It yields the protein CATSRGLEGRGTGANVLTF.

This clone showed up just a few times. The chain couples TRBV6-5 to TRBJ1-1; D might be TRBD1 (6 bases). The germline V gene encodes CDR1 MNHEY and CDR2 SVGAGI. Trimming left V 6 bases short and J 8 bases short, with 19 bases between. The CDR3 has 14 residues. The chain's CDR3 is CASSLILTGTEAFF. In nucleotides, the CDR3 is TGTGCCAGCAGCCTCATTCTCACCGGGACAGAAGCTTTCTTT.

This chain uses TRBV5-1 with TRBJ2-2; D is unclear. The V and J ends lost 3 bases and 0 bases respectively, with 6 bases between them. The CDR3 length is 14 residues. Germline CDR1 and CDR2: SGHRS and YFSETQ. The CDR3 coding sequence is TGCGCCAGCAGCTACGACACGAACACCGGGGAGCTGTTTTTT. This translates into CASSYDTNTGELFF.

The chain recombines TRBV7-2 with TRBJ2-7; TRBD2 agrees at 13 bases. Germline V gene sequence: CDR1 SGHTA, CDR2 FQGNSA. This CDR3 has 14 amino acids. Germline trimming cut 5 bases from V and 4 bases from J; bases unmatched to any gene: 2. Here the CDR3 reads CASSQLAGGYEQYF. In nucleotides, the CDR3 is TGTGCCAGCAGCCAACTAGCGGGAGGGTACGAGCAGTACTTC.

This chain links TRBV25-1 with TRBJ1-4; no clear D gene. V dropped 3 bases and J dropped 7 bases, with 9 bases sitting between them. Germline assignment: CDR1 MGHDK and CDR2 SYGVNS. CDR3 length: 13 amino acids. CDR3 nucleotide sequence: TGTGCCAGCAGTGATAGGATCGGTGAAAAACTGTTTTTT. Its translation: CASSDRIGEKLFF. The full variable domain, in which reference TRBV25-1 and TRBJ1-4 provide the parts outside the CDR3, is EADIYQTPRYLVIGTGKKITLECSQTMGHDKMYWYQQDPGMELHLIHYSYGVNSTEKGDLSSESTVSRIRTEHFPLTLESARPSHTSQYLCASSDRIGEKLFFGSGTQLSVL.